One sample yielded the 6 T cell receptor beta chains listed below, sequenced in a study of T cell responses to AZD1222 COVID-19 vaccine. Clones were read by immunoSEQ multiplex PCR, and TCRdb kept only the in-frame ones, dropping some. The table shows 150,000 to 200,000 clones, with 90% to 95% occurring only once. Sequencing was performed on peripheral blood, taken on day 0 of AZD1222 vaccination. Receptor source: an adult in good health.

This rearrangement joins TRBV6-1 to TRBJ1-1, with 7 bases aligning to TRBD1. This CDR3 has 15 residues. V lost 1 base and J lost 5; bases outside the gene matches: 7. Germline-derived CDR1 and CDR2 are MNHNS and SASEGT. The CDR3 sequence is CASSEGVGTVTEAFF. Written as DNA, the CDR3 is TGTGCCAGCAGTGAAGGGGTCGGGACAGTGACTGAAGCTTTCTTT.

CDR3 bases: TGCGCCAGCAGCCAAGAAGGCGGGAGTTCAAATACGCAGTATTTT. Translation gives CASSQEGGSSNTQYF. This chain links TRBV4-1 with TRBJ2-3; 7 bases are a match to TRBD2. V dropped 0 bases and J dropped 7; count of bases not matched to a gene: 7. The germline gives CDR1 MGHRA, CDR2 YSYEKL. There are 15 residues in the CDR3.

The V gene is TRBV10-3, the J gene TRBJ1-1; the match to TRBD1 covers 8 bases. The V and J ends lost 4 bases and 1 base, in that order; junction bases with no gene match: 2. Germline values: CDR1 ENHRY, CDR2 SYGVKD. This CDR3 has 14 residues. The CDR3 loop reads CAISGGQGNTEAFF. Here the CDR3 DNA reads TGTGCCATCAGTGGCGGACAGGGGAACACTGAAGCTTTCTTT.

The CDR3: CASSPGDAGQPQHF. The CDR3 region has the DNA TGTGCCAGCAGCCCTGGGGATGCGGGTCAGCCCCAGCATTTT. V is TRBV7-8 and J is TRBJ1-5; D call uncertain. Germline-derived CDR1 and CDR2 are SGHVS and FQNEAQ. The CDR3 has 14 amino acids. V was shortened by 5 bases and J by 6 bases, with 14 bases between the two germline ends.

The CDR3 nucleotides read TGTGCCAGCAGCCAAGATAAGAGGGAGAAACTGTTTTTT. Its protein is CASSQDKREKLFF. V gene TRBV3-1 (or the pseudogene TRBV3-2) combines with J gene TRBJ1-4; no clear D gene. The CDR3 is 13 residues long. V lost 0 bases to trimming and J lost 11 bases, with 10 bases between them. The germline gives CDR1 LGHDT, CDR2 YNNKEL (reference sequence).

The chain has TRBV7-6 and TRBJ2-1; the D gene is possibly TRBD2 (6 bases). Germline V gene sequence: CDR1 SGHVS, CDR2 FNYEAQ. Trimming cost V 1 base and J 8 bases, with 12 bases left between them. The CDR3 totals 14 residues. CDR3 loop: CASSLELARDEQFF. The CDR3 DNA follows: TGTGCCAGCAGCTTAGAACTAGCTCGGGATGAGCAGTTCTTC.